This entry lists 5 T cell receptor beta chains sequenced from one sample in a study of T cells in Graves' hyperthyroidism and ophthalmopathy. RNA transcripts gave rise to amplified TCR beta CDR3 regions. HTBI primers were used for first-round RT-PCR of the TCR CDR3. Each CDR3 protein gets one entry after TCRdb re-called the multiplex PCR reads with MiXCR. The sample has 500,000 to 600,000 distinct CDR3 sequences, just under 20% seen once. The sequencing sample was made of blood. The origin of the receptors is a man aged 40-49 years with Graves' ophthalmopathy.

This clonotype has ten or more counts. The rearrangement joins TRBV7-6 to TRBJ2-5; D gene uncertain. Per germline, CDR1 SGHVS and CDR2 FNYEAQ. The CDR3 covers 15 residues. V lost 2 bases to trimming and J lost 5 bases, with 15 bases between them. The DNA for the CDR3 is TGTGCCAGCAGCTTAACCTCTGGACCTTGGGAGACCCAGTACTTC. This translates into CASSLTSGPWETQYF.

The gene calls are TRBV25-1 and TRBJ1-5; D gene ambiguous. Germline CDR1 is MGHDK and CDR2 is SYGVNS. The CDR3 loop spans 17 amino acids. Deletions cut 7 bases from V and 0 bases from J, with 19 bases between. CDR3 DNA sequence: TGTGCCAGCAACACAACGGGTATCGGCAATAGCAATCAGCCCCAGCATTTT. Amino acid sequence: CASNTTGIGNSNQPQHF.

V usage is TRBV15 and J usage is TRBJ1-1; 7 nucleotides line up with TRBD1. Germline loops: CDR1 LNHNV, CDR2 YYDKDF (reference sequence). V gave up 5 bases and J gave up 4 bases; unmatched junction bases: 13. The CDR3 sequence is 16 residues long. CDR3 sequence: CATSGPDRILATEAFF. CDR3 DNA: TGTGCCACCAGCGGACCGGACAGGATATTGGCCACTGAAGCTTTCTTT.

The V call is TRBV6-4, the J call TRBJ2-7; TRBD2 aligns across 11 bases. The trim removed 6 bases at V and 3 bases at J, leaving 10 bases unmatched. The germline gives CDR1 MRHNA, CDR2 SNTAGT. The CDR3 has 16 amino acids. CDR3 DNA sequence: TGTGCCAGCAGCGGACGACTAGCGGGGCTTTACTACGAGCAGTACTTC. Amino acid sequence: CASSGRLAGLYYEQYF.

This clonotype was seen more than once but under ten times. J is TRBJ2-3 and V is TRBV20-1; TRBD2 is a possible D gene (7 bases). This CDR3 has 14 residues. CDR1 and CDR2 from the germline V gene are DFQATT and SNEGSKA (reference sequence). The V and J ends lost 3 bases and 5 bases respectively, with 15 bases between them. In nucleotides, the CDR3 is TGCAGTGCTAGTTCCGGGGGGCCTGGAGATACGCAGTATTTT. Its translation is CSASSGGPGDTQYF.